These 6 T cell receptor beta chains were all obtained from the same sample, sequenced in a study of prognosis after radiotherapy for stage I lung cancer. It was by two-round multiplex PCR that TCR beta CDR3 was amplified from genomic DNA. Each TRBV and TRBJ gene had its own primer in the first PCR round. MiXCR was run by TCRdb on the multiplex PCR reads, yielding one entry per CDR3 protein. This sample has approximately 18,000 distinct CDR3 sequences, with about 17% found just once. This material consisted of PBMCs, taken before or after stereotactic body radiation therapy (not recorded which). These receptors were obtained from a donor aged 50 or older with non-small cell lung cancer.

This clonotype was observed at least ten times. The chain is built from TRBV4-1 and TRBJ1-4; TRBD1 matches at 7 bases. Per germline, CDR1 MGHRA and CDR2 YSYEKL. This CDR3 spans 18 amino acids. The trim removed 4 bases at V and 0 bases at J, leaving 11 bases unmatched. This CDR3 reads CASSLLTGSGATNEKLFF. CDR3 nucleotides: TGCGCCAGCAGCCTGCTGACAGGGTCGGGAGCAACTAATGAAAAACTGTTTTTT.

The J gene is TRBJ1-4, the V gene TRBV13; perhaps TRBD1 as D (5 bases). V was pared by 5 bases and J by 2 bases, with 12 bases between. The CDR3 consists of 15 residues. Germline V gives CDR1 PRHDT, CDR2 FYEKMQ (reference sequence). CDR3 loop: CASSGRGTTNEKLFF. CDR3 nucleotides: TGTGCCAGCAGCGGGAGAGGGACCACTAATGAAAAACTGTTTTTT.

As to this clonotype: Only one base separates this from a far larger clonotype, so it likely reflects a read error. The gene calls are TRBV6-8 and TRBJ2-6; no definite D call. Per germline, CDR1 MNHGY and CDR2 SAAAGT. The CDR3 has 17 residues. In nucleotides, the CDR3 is TGTGCCAGCAGTTACTCGTTGGCTAGGTCTGGGGACAACGTCCTGACTTTC. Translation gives CASSYSLARSGDNVLTF.

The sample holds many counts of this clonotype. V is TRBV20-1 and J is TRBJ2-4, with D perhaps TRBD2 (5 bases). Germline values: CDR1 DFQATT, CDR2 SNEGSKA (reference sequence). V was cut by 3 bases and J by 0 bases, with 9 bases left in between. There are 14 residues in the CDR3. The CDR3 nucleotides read TGCAGTGCTAGTGAGGGATTAGCCAAAAACATTCAGTACTTC. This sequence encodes CSASEGLAKNIQYF.

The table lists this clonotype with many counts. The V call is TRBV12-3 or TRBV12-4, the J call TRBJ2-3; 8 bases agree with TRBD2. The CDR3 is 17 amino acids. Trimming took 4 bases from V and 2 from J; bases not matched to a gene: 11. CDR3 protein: CASSSARAREDTDTQYF. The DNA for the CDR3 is TGTGCCAGCAGTTCGGCAAGGGCGCGGGAGGACACAGATACGCAGTATTTT.

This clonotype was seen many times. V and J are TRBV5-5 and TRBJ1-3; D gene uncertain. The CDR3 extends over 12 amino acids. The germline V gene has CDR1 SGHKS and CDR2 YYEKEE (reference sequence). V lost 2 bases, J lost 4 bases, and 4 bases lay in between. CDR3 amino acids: CASSLQGNTIYF. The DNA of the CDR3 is TGTGCCAGCAGCTTACAGGGAAACACCATATATTTT.